This T cell receptor (beta chain) was sequenced for a study of blood T cell repertoires in COVID-19. TCRdb's copy holds only in-frame clones and misses some; the assay was immunoSEQ multiplex PCR. The sample records around 280,000 clones, about nine tenths being singletons. The sequence derives from a woman between 25 and 40 years old with COVID-19, enrolled during active disease. Sequenced: peripheral blood.

For the CDR3, the DNA is TGTGCCAGCAGCCAAGAGCAGGGGGTCTATGGCTACACCTTC. It specifies CASSQEQGVYGYTF. This chain uses TRBV3-1 (or the pseudogene TRBV3-2) with TRBJ1-2, with 7 positions matching TRBD1. V dropped 0 bases and J dropped 4; count of bases not matched to a gene: 2. Germline CDR1 and CDR2: LGHDT and YNNKEL (reference sequence). CDR3 length: 14 amino acids.